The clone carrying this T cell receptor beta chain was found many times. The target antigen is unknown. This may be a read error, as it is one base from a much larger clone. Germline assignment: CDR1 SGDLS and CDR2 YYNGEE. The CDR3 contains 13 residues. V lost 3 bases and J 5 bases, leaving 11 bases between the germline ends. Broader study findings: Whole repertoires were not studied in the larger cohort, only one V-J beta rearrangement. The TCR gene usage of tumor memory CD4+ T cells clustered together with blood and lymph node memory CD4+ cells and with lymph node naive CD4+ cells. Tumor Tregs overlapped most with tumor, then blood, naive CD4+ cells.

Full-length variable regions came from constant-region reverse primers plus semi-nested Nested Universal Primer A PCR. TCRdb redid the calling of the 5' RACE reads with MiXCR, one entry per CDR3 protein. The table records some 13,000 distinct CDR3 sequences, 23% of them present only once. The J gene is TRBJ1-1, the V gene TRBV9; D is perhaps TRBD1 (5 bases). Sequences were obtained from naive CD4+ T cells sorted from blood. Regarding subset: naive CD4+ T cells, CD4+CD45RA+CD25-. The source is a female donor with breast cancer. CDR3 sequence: CASSEGRATEAFF. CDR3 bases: TGTGCCAGCAGCGAGGGGCGGGCGACTGAAGCTTTCTTT.